Listed below are T cell receptor beta chains from one sample, sequenced in a study of blood T cell repertoires in COVID-19. TCRdb's copy holds only in-frame clones and misses some; the assay was immunoSEQ multiplex PCR. The sample has hundreds of thousands of clones, around 89% seen once. Sequencing input: PBMCs or T cells enriched from blood (not recorded which). These receptors were obtained from a man over 45 who had been exposed to COVID-19. The CDR3 runs from the conserved cysteine through the conserved F or W. A D gene is named only where the DNA matches it firmly. Clone size is stated in some rows and not others, as once, few, many or a class when expanded.

size | J | D | V | CDR3 | DNA
NA | TRBJ1-2 | NA | TRBV7-3 | CASSLGRDYGYTF | TGTGCCAGCAGCTTAGGGCGGGACTATGGCTACACCTTC
NA | TRBJ2-2 | NA | TRBV7-3 | CASSLNWRGGQLFF | TGTGCCAGCAGCTTAAATTGGAGGGGCGGGCAGCTGTTTTTT
NA | TRBJ1-5 | TRBD1 | TRBV24-1 | CATSDPNRGDQPQHF | TGTGCCACCAGTGATCCCAACAGGGGGGATCAGCCCCAGCATTTT
NA | TRBJ2-1 | TRBD1 | TRBV6-5 | CASSFILGTGNEQFF | TGTGCCAGCAGTTTTATACTAGGGACAGGTAATGAGCAGTTCTTC
NA | TRBJ1-2 | TRBD1 | TRBV14 | CASSQTGDRVALRGYTF | TGTGCCAGCAGCCAAACGGGGGACAGGGTGGCCCTAAGAGGCTACACCTTC
NA | TRBJ2-3 | NA | TRBV5-1 | CASSQWGADTQYF | TGCGCCAGCAGCCAATGGGGGGCAGATACGCAGTATTTT
NA | TRBJ1-3 | NA | TRBV5-5 | CASSLDFSSGNTIYF | TGTGCCAGCAGCTTGGATTTTAGCTCTGGAAACACCATATATTTT
NA | TRBJ2-3 | NA | TRBV27 | CASSLSVEGADTQYF | TGTGCCAGCAGTTTATCGGTAGAGGGGGCAGATACGCAGTATTTT
NA | TRBJ2-2 | NA | TRBV5-4 | CASSLGTRTNTGELFF | TGTGCCAGCAGCCTCGGGACACGGACGAACACCGGGGAGCTGTTTTTT
NA | TRBJ1-6 | NA | TRBV11-1 | CASSPSGSDSPLHF | TGTGCCAGCAGCCCCTCAGGATCTGATTCACCCCTCCACTTT
NA | TRBJ1-3 | NA | TRBV5-1 | CASSLAPGRNTIYF | TGCGCCAGCAGCTTGGCCCCAGGTCGAAACACCATATATTTT
NA | TRBJ1-5 | NA | TRBV3-1/TRBV3-2 | CASSPPGIPNQPQHF | TGTGCCAGCAGCCCTCCAGGGATCCCCAATCAGCCCCAGCATTTT
NA | TRBJ2-1 | NA | TRBV28 | CASSLSVDNEQFF | TGTGCCAGCAGTTTATCGGTGGACAATGAGCAGTTCTTC
NA | TRBJ2-2 | NA | TRBV29-1 | CSVENRETGELFF | TGCAGCGTTGAGAACAGGGAAACCGGGGAGCTGTTTTTT
NA | TRBJ1-2 | NA | TRBV3-1/TRBV3-2 | CASSQDLWGPGPGYTF | TGTGCCAGCAGCCAAGATTTATGGGGGCCGGGGCCCGGCTACACCTTC
NA | TRBJ1-4 | NA | TRBV18 | CASSPRVNEKLFF | TGTGCCAGCTCACCGCGGGTTAATGAAAAACTGTTTTTT
NA | TRBJ2-1 | TRBD2 | TRBV7-2 | CASSFLAGVNNEQFF | TGTGCCAGCAGCTTCCTAGCGGGGGTAAACAATGAGCAGTTCTTC
once | TRBJ2-1 | TRBD1 | TRBV5-5 | CASSSMTGNYNEQFF | TGTGCCAGCAGCTCTATGACAGGGAACTACAATGAGCAGTTCTTC
NA | TRBJ2-2 | NA | TRBV19 | CASRTTGIFRNTGELFF | TGTGCCAGTAGAACTACAGGGATTTTCCGGAACACCGGGGAGCTGTTTTTT
NA | TRBJ1-2 | NA | TRBV9 | CASSVTRERGGYTF | TGTGCCAGCAGCGTAACCAGGGAGCGGGGTGGCTACACCTTC
NA | TRBJ1-1 | TRBD1 | TRBV18 | CASSTSGQGLTEAFF | TGTGCCAGCTCAACCTCGGGACAGGGCTTGACTGAAGCTTTCTTT
NA | TRBJ1-1 | NA | TRBV28 | CASSLFGMNTEAFF | TGTGCCAGCAGTTTATTCGGGATGAACACTGAAGCTTTCTTT
NA | TRBJ1-2 | TRBD1 | TRBV7-9 | CASSPPGTGGIYGYTF | TGTGCCAGCAGCCCACCTGGGACAGGGGGTATCTATGGCTACACCTTC
NA | TRBJ1-1 | NA | TRBV19 | CASSIPGWTPEAFF | TGTGCCAGTAGTATTCCAGGGTGGACACCTGAAGCTTTCTTT
NA | TRBJ1-1 | TRBD1 | TRBV10-2 | CASLKRTGGDEAFF | TGCGCCAGCCTAAAACGGACAGGGGGCGATGAAGCTTTCTTT
NA | TRBJ2-5 | TRBD1 | TRBV7-7 | CASSLLFTGGQETQYF | TGTGCTAGCAGCTTACTATTCACAGGGGGCCAAGAGACCCAGTACTTC
NA | TRBJ1-3 | NA | TRBV6-4 | CASSGGVQSGNTIYF | TGTGCCAGCAGTGGCGGGGTTCAGTCTGGAAACACCATATATTTT
once | TRBJ1-3 | NA | TRBV7-2 | CASSRHGGTSSGNTIYF | TGTGCCAGCAGCCGCCACGGAGGGACTTCCTCTGGAAACACCATATATTTT
NA | TRBJ2-5 | NA | TRBV5-1 | CASSPTQETQYF | TGCGCCAGCAGCCCGACACAAGAGACCCAGTACTTC
NA | TRBJ2-1 | NA | TRBV11-3 | CASSLVPTSVRGDEQFF | TGTGCCAGCAGCTTAGTTCCGACTAGTGTGCGGGGCGATGAGCAGTTCTTC
NA | TRBJ1-5 | TRBD1 | TRBV24-1 | CATSESGQALQPQHF | TGTGCCACCAGTGAATCTGGACAGGCGCTTCAGCCCCAGCATTTT
NA | TRBJ1-4 | NA | TRBV5-1 | CASSFSGSGEKLFF | TGCGCCAGCAGCTTCTCAGGGTCTGGTGAAAAACTGTTTTTT
NA | TRBJ2-7 | TRBD1 | TRBV3-1/TRBV3-2 | CASSQGDGTGTYEQYF | TGTGCCAGCAGCCAAGGAGACGGGACAGGTACCTACGAGCAGTACTTC
NA | TRBJ1-2 | TRBD1 | TRBV28 | CASSLTGGDGYTF | TGTGCCAGCAGTTTGACAGGGGGCGATGGCTACACCTTC
NA | TRBJ2-5 | NA | TRBV5-1 | CASSWAGGVTYQETQYF | TGCGCCAGCAGCTGGGCTGGTGGCGTAACGTACCAAGAGACCCAGTACTTC
NA | TRBJ1-1 | NA | TRBV3-1/TRBV3-2 | CASSQVKSQGNTEAFF | TGTGCCAGCAGCCAAGTAAAGTCGCAGGGTAATACTGAAGCTTTCTTT
NA | TRBJ2-1 | NA | TRBV5-1 | CASSLWATSYNEQFF | TGCGCCAGCAGCTTGTGGGCTACCTCCTACAATGAGCAGTTCTTC
NA | TRBJ2-1 | TRBD1 | TRBV29-1 | CSADRASYNEQFF | TGCAGCGCGGACAGGGCATCCTACAATGAGCAGTTCTTC
NA | TRBJ1-6 | NA | TRBV6-1 | CASSETGVGDRNSPLHF | TGTGCCAGCAGTGAAACGGGAGTAGGAGACAGAAATTCACCCCTCCACTTT
NA | TRBJ2-3 | NA | TRBV5-1 | CASSLDWTVPTQYF | TGCGCCAGCAGCTTGGACTGGACAGTCCCTACGCAGTATTTT
NA | TRBJ1-2 | NA | TRBV2 | CASKVGTIYGYTF | TGTGCCAGCAAGGTCGGGACAATTTATGGCTACACCTTC
NA | TRBJ2-5 | TRBD2 | TRBV2 | CASSHPGLAGGQTEETQYF | TGTGCCAGCAGCCACCCGGGACTAGCGGGGGGCCAGACGGAGGAGACCCAGTACTTC
once | TRBJ1-2 | NA | TRBV5-1 | CASGVAQGAVGYTF | TGCGCCAGCGGGGTTGCACAGGGCGCCGTTGGCTACACCTTC
few | TRBJ2-7 | NA | TRBV7-2 | CASSTGQSFYEQYF | TGTGCCAGCAGCACGGGACAATCGTTCTACGAGCAGTACTTC
NA | TRBJ2-1 | TRBD2 | TRBV3-1/TRBV3-2 | CASSQGGGRAYNEQFF | TGTGCCAGCAGCCAAGGAGGCGGGAGGGCCTACAATGAGCAGTTCTTC
NA | TRBJ1-5 | TRBD1 | TRBV5-1 | CASSLGTGDNQPQHF | TGCGCCAGCAGCTTAGGGACAGGGGACAATCAGCCCCAGCATTTT
NA | TRBJ1-1 | NA | TRBV3-1/TRBV3-2 | CASSHYGGIGFF | TGTGCCAGCAGCCACTATGGGGGGATCGGTTTCTTT
NA | TRBJ2-3 | NA | TRBV12-3/TRBV12-4 | CASSLAGTDTQYF | TGTGCCAGCAGTTTGGCAGGGACAGATACGCAGTATTTT
NA | TRBJ1-5 | TRBD1 | TRBV6-4 | CASSYYRGSQPQHF | TGTGCCAGCAGTTACTACAGGGGAAGTCAGCCCCAGCATTTT
once | TRBJ1-2 | TRBD1 | TRBV5-1 | CASSPDRGQGYGYTF | TGCGCCAGCAGCCCTGACAGGGGGCAAGGCTATGGCTACACCTTC
NA | TRBJ1-2 | NA | TRBV25-1 | CASSGPGTTNYGYTF | TGTGCCAGCAGTGGTCCCGGGACAACTAACTATGGCTACACCTTC
NA | TRBJ2-5 | TRBD2 | TRBV7-2 | CASSLGTRKRETQYF | TGTGCCAGCAGCTTGGGGACTAGGAAAAGAGAGACCCAGTACTTC
once | TRBJ2-1 | NA | TRBV7-2 | CASGGVRSSYNEQFF | TGTGCCAGCGGCGGGGTCCGGAGCTCCTACAATGAGCAGTTCTTC
once | TRBJ1-2 | NA | TRBV13 | CASSFVRGEGYTF | TGTGCCAGCAGCTTCGTCAGGGGTGAAGGCTACACCTTC
once | TRBJ2-3 | NA | TRBV12-5 | CASGSHRGSTQYF | TGTGCTAGTGGTTCCCATCGAGGCAGTACGCAGTATTTT